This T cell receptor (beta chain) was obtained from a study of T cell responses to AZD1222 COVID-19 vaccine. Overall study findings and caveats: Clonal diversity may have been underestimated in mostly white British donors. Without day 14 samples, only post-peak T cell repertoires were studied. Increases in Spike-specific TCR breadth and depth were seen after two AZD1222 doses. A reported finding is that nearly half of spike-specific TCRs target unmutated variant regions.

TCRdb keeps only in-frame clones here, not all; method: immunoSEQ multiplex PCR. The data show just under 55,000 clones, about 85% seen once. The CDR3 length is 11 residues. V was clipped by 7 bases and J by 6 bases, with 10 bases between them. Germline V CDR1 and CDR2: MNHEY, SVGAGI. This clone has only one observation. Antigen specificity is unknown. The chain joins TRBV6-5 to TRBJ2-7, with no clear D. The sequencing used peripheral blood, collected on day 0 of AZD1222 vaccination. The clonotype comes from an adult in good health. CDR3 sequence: CASTKGLEQYF. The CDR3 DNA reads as TGTGCCAGCACGAAAGGGCTCGAGCAGTACTTC.